This record concerns one T cell receptor (beta chain) sequence. Its antigen is unknown. No base qualities exist here, and no much larger clone lies one base off it. These data come from a study of blood T cell repertoires in COVID-19 (dated by TCRdb to about 2020). Regarding the study in general: Samples from collaborators originated in the United States, Italy and Spain and spanned both the acute and convalescent phases of COVID-19. The prospective study material was composed of cDNA or gDNA derived from T cells, B-cell-depleted T cells, or PBMCs. Deeply sampled blood TCRbeta repertoires from subjects exposed to, actively infected with, or recovered from COVID-19 were included in the dataset. The repertoires were released in a freely available public database meant as a resource for research on the immune response to SARS-CoV-2. The samples were drawn from two sources: the first 160 participants of the ongoing ImmuneRACE study, and about 1,300 subjects contributed by 6 global collaborators. A de-identified subject ID, COVID-19 status, age in years and sex were almost always included in the sample metadata. Where HLA class I and class II types were available, the types were taken from metadata supplied by the sample provider, not from assay-based typing.

Collaborating institutions collected whole blood in K2EDTA tubes following their own protocols. For TCRbeta analysis, collaborator samples were shipped as frozen whole blood, as isolated PBMCs, or as DNA extracted from either sample type. The paper as a whole reports these results and caveats: The quantity of clinical and demographic metadata differed by source and by participant and was supplied without curation.

Its CDR3 holds 16 amino acids, cysteine through phenylalanine. The DNA shown is the 48-base CDR3, in frame from base 1. V and J lose 3 bases and 3 bases, and a span of 20 bases separates them. CDR1 and CDR2 are read off the germline V gene (reference sequence) as DFQATT and SNEGSKA. TCRbeta CDR3 regions were amplified from genomic DNA by means of the immunoSEQ Assay, a bias-controlled multiplex PCR. The original methods were these. The number of nucleated cells in each sample was estimated by amplification of reference gene primers within the assay. Sequence reads were collapsed and filtered to measure the absolute abundance of every unique TCRbeta CDR3 rearrangement. For each sample, productive Simpson clonality was calculated as the square root of Simpson's diversity index over productive rearrangements. TCRdb obtained this table from immuneACCESS and retained in-frame rearrangements with V and J assigned. These tables miss some clones; where compared with another copy, unresolved V genes account for less than half of the shortfall, and the remainder is unexplained. The DNA gave D and trimming, while V, J and clone size come from that table. Recorded for this sample are about 380,000 clones; about 89% of them occurred a single time. The leading ten clones occupy roughly 1.2% of the sample.

Sequenced: peripheral blood. Recombination joined TRBV20-1 with TRBJ1-1, with TRBD1 as a weak D call on 5 bases. The receptor was isolated from a man aged 40-49 years with acute or convalescent COVID-19. The CDR3 reads as follows: CSASPGGYEGDTEAFF. The nucleotide sequence is given as TGCAGTGCTAGTCCGGGGGGATACGAAGGGGACACTGAAGCTTTCTTT.